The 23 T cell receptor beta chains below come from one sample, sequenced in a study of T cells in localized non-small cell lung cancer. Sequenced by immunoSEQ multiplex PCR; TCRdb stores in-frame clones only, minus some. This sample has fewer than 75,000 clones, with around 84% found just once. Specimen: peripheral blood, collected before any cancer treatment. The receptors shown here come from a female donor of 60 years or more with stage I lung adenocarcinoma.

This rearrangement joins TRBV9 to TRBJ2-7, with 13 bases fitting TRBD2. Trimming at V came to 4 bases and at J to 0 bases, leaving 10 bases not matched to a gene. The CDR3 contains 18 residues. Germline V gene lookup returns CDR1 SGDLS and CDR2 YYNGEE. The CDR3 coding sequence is TGTGCCAGCAGCCCCAGAAGTGGGACTAGCGGGACCTCCTACGAGCAGTACTTC. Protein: CASSPRSGTSGTSYEQYF.

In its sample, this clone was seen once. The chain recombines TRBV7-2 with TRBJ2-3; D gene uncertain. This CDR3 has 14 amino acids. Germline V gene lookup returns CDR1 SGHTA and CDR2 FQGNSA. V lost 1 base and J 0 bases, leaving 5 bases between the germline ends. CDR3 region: CASSLGASTDTQYF. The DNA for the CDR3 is TGTGCCAGCAGCTTAGGGGCCAGCACAGATACGCAGTATTTT.

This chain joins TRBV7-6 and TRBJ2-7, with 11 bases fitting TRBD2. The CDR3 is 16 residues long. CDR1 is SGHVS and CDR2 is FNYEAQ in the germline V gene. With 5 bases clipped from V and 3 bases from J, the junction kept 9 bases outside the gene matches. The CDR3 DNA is TGTGCCAGCAGCCAACTAGCGGGGGACGGCTTCTACGAGCAGTACTTC. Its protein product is CASSQLAGDGFYEQYF.

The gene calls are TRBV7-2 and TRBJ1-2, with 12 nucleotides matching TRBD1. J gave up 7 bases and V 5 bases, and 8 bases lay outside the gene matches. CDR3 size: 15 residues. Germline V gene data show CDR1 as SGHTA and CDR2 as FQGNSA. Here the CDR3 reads CASSPVGTGGSGYTF. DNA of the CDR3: TGTGCCAGCAGCCCAGTAGGGACAGGGGGCTCTGGCTACACCTTC.

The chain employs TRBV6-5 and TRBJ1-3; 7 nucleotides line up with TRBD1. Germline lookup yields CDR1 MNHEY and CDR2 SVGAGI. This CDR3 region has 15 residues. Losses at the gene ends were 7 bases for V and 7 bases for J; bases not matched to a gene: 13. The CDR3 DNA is TGTGCCAGCACCTCGCGGCAGGGGGTGGGTAACACCATATATTTT. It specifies CASTSRQGVGNTIYF.

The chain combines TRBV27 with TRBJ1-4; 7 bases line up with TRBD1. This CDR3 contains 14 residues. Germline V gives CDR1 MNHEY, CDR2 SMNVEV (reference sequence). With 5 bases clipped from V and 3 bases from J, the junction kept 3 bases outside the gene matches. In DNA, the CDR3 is TGTGCCAGCAGTAACAGGGGACCTAATGAAAAACTGTTTTTT. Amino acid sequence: CASSNRGPNEKLFF.

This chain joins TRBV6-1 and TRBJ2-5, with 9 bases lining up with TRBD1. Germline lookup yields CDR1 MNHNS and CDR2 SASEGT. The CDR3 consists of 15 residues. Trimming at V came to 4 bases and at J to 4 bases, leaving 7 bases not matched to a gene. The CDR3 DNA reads TGTGCCAGCAGTGGGGATAACAGGGGGCTAGAGACCCAGTACTTC. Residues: CASSGDNRGLETQYF.

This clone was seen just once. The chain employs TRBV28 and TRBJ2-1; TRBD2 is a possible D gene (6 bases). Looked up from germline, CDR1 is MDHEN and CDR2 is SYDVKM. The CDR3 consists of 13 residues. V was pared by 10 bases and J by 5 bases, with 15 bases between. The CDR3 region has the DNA TGTGCCACCTCCGGGACTCCCAACAATGAGCAGTTCTTC. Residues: CATSGTPNNEQFF.

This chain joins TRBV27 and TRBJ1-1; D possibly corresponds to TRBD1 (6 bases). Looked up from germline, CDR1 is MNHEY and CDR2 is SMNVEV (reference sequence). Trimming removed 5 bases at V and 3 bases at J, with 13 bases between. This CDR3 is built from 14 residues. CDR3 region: CASSRTELYTEAFF. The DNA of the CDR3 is TGTGCCAGCAGTCGGACAGAACTTTACACTGAAGCTTTCTTT.

The CDR3, as DNA: TGTGCCAGCAGAAAATTCTTACAGGGAGCGCAGTTCTTC. Encoded protein: CASRKFLQGAQFF. The chain joins TRBV2 to TRBJ2-1; D might be TRBD1 (6 bases). This CDR3 has 13 amino acids. Germline V CDR1 and CDR2: SNHLY, FYNNEI. Trimming cost V 6 bases and J 12 bases, with 18 bases left between them.

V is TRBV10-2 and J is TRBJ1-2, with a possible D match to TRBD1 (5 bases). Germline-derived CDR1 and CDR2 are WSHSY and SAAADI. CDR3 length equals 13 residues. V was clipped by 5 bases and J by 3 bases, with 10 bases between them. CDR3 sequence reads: CASSPDSDYGYTF. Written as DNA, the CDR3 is TGCGCCAGCAGTCCAGACAGCGACTATGGCTACACCTTC.

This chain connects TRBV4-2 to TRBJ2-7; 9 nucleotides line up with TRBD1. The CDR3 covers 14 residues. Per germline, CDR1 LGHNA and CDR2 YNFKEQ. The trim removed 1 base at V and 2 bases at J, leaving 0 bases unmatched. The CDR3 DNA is TGTGCCAGCAGCCAAGGACAGGGGGCCTACGAGCAGTACTTC. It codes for CASSQGQGAYEQYF.

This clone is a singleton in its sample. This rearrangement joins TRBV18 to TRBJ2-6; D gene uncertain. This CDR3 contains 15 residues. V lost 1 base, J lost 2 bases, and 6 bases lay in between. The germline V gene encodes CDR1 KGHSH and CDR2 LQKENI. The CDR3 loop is CASSPQTTGANVLTF. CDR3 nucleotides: TGTGCCAGCTCACCACAAACCACTGGGGCCAACGTCCTGACTTTC.

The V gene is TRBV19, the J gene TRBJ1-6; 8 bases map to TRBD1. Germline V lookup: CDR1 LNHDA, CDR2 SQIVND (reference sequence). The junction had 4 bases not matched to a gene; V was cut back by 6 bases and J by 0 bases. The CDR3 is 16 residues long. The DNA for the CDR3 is TGTGCCAGTAGGTCTACAGGGGGCTCCTATAATTCACCCCTCCACTTT. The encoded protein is CASRSTGGSYNSPLHF.

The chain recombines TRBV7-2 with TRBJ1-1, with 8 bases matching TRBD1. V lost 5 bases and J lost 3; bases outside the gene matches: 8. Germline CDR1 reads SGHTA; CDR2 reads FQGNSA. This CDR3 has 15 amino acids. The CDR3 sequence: CASSPRTGSDTEAFF. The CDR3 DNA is TGTGCCAGCAGCCCAAGGACAGGGTCAGACACTGAAGCTTTCTTT.

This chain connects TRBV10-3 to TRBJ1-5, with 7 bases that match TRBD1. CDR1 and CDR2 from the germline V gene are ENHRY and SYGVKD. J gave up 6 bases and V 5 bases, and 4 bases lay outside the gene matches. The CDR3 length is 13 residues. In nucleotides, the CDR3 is TGTGCCATCAGTAGGGGGCCGGCTCAGCCCCAGCATTTT. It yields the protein CAISRGPAQPQHF.

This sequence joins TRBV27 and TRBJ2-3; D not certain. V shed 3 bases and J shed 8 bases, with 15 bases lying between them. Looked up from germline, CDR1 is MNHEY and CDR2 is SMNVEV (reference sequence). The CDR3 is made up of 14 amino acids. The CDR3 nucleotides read TGTGCCAGCAGTTTCCTAGGTCCCCACGGTACGCAGTATTTT. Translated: CASSFLGPHGTQYF.

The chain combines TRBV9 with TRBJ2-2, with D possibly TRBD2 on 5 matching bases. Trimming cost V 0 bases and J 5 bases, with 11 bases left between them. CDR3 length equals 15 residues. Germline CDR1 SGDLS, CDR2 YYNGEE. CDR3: CASSVGLPETGELFF. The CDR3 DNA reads TGTGCCAGCAGCGTAGGACTACCAGAAACCGGGGAGCTGTTTTTT. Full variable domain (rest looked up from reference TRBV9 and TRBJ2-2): DSGVTQTPKHLITATGQRVTLRCSPRSGDLSVYWYQQSLDQGLQFLIQYYNGEERAKGNILERFSAQQFPDLHSELNLSSLELGDSALYFCASSVGLPETGELFFGEGSRLTVL.

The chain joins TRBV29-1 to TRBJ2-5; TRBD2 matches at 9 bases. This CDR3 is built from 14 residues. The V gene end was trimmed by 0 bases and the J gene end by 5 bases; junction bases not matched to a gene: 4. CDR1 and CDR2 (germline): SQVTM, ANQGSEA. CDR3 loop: CSVEDGSGSETQYF. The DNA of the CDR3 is TGCAGCGTTGAAGATGGTAGCGGGAGTGAGACCCAGTACTTC. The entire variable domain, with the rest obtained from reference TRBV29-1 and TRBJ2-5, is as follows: SAVISQKPSRDICQRGTSLTIQCQVDSQVTMMFWYRQQPGQSLTLIATANQGSEATYESGFVIDKFPISRPNLTFSTLTVSNMSPEDSSIYLCSVEDGSGSETQYFGPGTRLLVL.

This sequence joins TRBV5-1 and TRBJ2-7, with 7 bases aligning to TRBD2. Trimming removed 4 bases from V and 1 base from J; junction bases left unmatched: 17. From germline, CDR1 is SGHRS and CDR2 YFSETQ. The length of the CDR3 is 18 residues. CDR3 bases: TGCGCCAGCAGCGACGGGGTCGGTGGGAGGGCCTTATCCTACGAGCAGTACTTC. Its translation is CASSDGVGGRALSYEQYF.

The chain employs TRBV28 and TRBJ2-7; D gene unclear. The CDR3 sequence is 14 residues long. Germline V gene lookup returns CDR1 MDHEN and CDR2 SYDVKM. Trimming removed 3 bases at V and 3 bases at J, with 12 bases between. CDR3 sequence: CASSFRWEVYEQYF. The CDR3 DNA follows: TGTGCCAGCAGTTTCCGATGGGAAGTCTACGAGCAGTACTTC. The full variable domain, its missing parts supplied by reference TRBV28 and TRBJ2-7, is DVKVTQSSRYLVKRTGEKVFLECVQDMDHENMFWYRQDPGLGLRLIYFSYDVKMKEKGDIPEGYSVSREKKERFSLILESASTNQTSMYLCASSFRWEVYEQYFGPGTRLTVT.

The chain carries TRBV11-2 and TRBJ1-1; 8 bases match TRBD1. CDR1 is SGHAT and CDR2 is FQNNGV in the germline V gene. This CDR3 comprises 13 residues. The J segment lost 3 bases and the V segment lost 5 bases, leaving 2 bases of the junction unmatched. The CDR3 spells CASSATGDTEAFF. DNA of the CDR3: TGTGCCAGCAGCGCGACAGGGGACACTGAAGCTTTCTTT.

Written as DNA, the CDR3 is TGTGCCAGTAGTATAATCGGGACAGCGGGAAACACCATATATTTT. This codes for CASSIIGTAGNTIYF. This chain links TRBV19 with TRBJ1-3; 7 bases are a match to TRBD1. The junction had 5 bases not matched to a gene; V was cut back by 2 bases and J by 4 bases. Looked up from germline, CDR1 is LNHDA and CDR2 is SQIVND (reference sequence). The CDR3 runs to 15 residues.